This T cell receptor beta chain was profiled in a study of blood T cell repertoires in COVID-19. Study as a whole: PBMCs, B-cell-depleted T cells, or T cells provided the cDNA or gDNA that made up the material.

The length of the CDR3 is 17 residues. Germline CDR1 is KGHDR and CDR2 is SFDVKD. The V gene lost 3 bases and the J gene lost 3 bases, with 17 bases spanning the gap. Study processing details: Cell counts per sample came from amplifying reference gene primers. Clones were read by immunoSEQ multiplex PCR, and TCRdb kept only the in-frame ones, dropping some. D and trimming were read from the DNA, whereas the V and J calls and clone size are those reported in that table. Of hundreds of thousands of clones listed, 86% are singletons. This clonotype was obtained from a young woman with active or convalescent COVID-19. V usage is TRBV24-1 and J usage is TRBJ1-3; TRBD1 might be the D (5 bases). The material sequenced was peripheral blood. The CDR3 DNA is TGTGCCACCAGTGATGCGGCAGGGAGGCTAGGTGGAAACACCATATATTTT. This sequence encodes CATSDAAGRLGGNTIYF.